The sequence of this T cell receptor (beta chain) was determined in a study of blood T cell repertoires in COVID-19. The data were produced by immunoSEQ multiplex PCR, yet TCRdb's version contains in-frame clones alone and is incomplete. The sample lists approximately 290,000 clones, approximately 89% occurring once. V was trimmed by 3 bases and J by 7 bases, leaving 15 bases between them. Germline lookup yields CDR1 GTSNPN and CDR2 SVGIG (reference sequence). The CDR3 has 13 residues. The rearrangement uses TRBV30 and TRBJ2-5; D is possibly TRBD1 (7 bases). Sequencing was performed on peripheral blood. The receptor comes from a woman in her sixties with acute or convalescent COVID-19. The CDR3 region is CAWSTGAGRTQYF. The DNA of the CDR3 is TGTGCCTGGAGCACAGGGGCCGGGAGGACCCAGTACTTC.